A few counts support the clone carrying this T cell receptor (beta chain). These data belong to a study of neurological immune-mediated disorders. MiXCR, applied by TCRdb to the 5' RACE reads, yields one record per CDR3 protein. Of tens of thousands of distinct CDR3 sequences listed, 17% are singletons. CDR1 is KGHDR, CDR2 SFDVKD, per germline. Germline trimming cut 1 base from V and 11 bases from J; bases unmatched to any gene: 22. The CDR3 loop spans 20 amino acids. Sequenced sample: PBMCs. The TCR originated in a woman in her thirties or forties in good health. This rearrangement joins TRBV24-1 to TRBJ2-1; 10 bases map to TRBD2. This CDR3 is CATSDFIVGSGRPRSLKQFF. Written as DNA, the CDR3 is TGTGCCACCAGTGATTTTATCGTCGGTAGCGGGAGGCCACGATCTTTGAAGCAGTTCTTC.